This T cell receptor beta chain was captured in a study of CD8 T cells in Susac syndrome. Random hexamers were used to reverse transcribe an amount of about 0.45 to 1 ug RNA. The TCR beta CDR3 was amplified by immunoSEQ multiplex PCR across 54 Vbeta, 13 Jbeta. MiXCR, applied by TCRdb to the immunoSEQ multiplex PCR reads, yields one record per CDR3 protein. The sample contains 50,000 to 60,000 distinct CDR3 sequences, around 90% of which appear only once. V shed 3 bases, J shed 4 bases, and the junction held 6 bases outside the gene matches. From germline, CDR1 is KGHDR and CDR2 SFDVKD. There are 15 residues in the CDR3.

Sequenced input: CD8+ T cells from PBMCs. The clonotype originates from a human donor in good health. This rearrangement joins TRBV24-1 to TRBJ1-2, with 8 positions matching TRBD1. The CDR3 spells CATSDPAGQGYGYTF. The CDR3 DNA sequence: TGTGCCACCAGTGATCCGGCCGGACAGGGCTATGGCTACACCTTC.